The entry below gives a single TCR beta chain sequence along with its context. Its antigen remains unidentified. The germline gives CDR1 SEHNR, CDR2 FQNEAQ (reference sequence). The ends lost 5 bases at V and 6 bases at J; junction bases unmatched: 7. This CDR3 contains 14 residues. The sample belongs to a study of cytomegalovirus exposure and HLA in healthy donors. Study-level results: Earlier analysis found most TCR beta V segments productive about 90% or about 30% of the time.

Amplification used 60 Vbeta primers and 13 Jbeta primers. The protocol was immunoSEQ multiplex PCR, while the TCRdb copy is restricted to in-frame clones and leaves out a portion. Here the sample spans over 150,000 clones, 70% to 90% being singletons. This chain links TRBV7-9 with TRBJ1-1, with 9 bases aligning to TRBD1. The clonotype originates from a woman aged 30 to 39 in good health and CMV-seropositive. Material: PBMCs. The CDR3 nucleotides are TGTGCCAGCAGCGGGACAGGGCGCTTGGCTGAAGCTTTCTTT. Protein product: CASSGTGRLAEAFF.